Listed below are T cell receptor beta chains from one sample, sequenced in a study of early T cells in non-severe SARS-CoV-2 infection. In TCRdb, the 5' RACE reads were re-called with MiXCR into one record per CDR3 protein. This sample carries tens of thousands of distinct CDR3 sequences, 5.8% of them seen once, and the ten largest clones take less than 8.5%. Sequenced material: whole blood. These receptors were obtained from an adult who was a healthcare worker with PCR-confirmed SARS-CoV-2 infection or an uninfected control (not recorded which). The CDR3 runs from the conserved cysteine through the conserved F or W. Clone sizes are given selectively: once, few, many, or a class where the clone is expanded.

V: TRBV3-1; size: many; J: TRBJ2-5; CDR3: CASSPSTSSQETQYF
V: TRBV7-8; size: .; J: TRBJ2-7; CDR3: CASSFTGGRDYEQYF
V: TRBV20-1; size: many; J: TRBJ2-7; CDR3: CSARGPGQKAEQYF
V: TRBV5-1; size: many; J: TRBJ1-3; CDR3: CASSWTPSSSGNTIYF
V: TRBV7-9; size: many; J: TRBJ1-1; CDR3: CDTAEGPAMNTEAFF
V: TRBV7-2; size: many; J: TRBJ2-6; CDR3: CASSTMSSGANVLTF
V: TRBV12-3/TRBV12-4; size: many; J: TRBJ1-1; CDR3: CASSPTTTNTEAFF
V: TRBV10-2; size: many; J: TRBJ1-6; CDR3: CASRARVSPLHF
V: TRBV24-1; size: many; J: TRBJ2-1; CDR3: CATAALAGGDNEQFF
V: TRBV5-5; size: .; J: TRBJ1-5; CDR3: CASSLGVGGNQPQHF
V: TRBV15; size: many; J: TRBJ1-1; CDR3: CATSREGQGGKAFF
V: TRBV6-2/TRBV6-3; size: many; J: TRBJ2-2; CDR3: CASSYSTAGELFF
V: TRBV6-4; size: medium-sized; J: TRBJ2-6; CDR3: CASSDSMGSGANVLTF
V: TRBV12-2; size: many; J: TRBJ2-1; CDR3: CASRPTPGGAWNEQFF
V: TRBV4-1; size: few; J: TRBJ2-7; CDR3: CASSQGWASSYEQYF
V: TRBV20-1; size: many; J: TRBJ2-1; CDR3: CSASPAQSSYNEQFF